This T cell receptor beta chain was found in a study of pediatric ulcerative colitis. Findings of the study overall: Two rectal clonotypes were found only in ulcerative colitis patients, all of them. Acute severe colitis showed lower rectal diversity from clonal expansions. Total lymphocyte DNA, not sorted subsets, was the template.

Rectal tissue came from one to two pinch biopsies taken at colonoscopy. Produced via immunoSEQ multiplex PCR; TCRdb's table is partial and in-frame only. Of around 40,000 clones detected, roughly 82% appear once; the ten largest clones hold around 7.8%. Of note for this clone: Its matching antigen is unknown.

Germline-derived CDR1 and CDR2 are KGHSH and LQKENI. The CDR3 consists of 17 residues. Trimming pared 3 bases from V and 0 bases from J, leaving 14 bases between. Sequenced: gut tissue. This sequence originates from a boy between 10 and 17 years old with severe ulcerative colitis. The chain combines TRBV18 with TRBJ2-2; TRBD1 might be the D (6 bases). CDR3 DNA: TGTGCCAGCTCACCCCCGGGACACCGAACGAACACCGGGGAGCTGTTTTTT. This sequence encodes CASSPPGHRTNTGELFF.